A few counts support the clone carrying this TCR beta chain. What it binds is unknown. This specimen comes from a study of T-cell memory formation after mild COVID-19. Study outcomes and limitations: Pre-infection memory held some responding clones, suggesting pre-existing cross-reactive T cells responded.

TCRdb reprocessed the 5' RACE reads with MiXCR, giving one entry per CDR3 protein. Of 95,000 to 120,000 distinct CDR3 sequences listed, about 24% are singletons. V was clipped by 1 base and J by 2 bases, with 8 bases between them. Germline lookup yields CDR1 MGHRA and CDR2 YSYEKL. The CDR3 loop spans 15 amino acids. The sequenced sample consisted of PBMCs or a T cell subset sorted from them (not recorded which). The chain couples TRBV4-1 to TRBJ1-4; no clear D. The sequence was obtained from a man younger than 35 who had mild COVID-19 (a few samples of this study predate the infection). Cell type and time point are not known. CDR3 loop: CASSQGPLTNEKLFF. The CDR3 coding sequence is TGCGCCAGCAGCCAAGGCCCACTTACTAATGAAAAACTGTTTTTT.